These 14 T cell receptor beta chains were sequenced from one sample in a study of tumor and adjacent non-tumor tissue in lung cancer. The library came from three nested PCR rounds adapted from ARM-PCR protocols. Each CDR3 protein is one row after TCRdb ran MiXCR on the multiplex PCR reads. Of approximately 120,000 distinct CDR3 sequences in the sample, about 61% are singletons; the top ten hold about 20%. RNA was extracted from bulk tissue without any cell sorting. More than 3 cm separated this lung sample from the edge of the tumor. The sample comprised distant non-tumor lung tissue. The receptors originated from a man aged 55 to 69 with non-small cell lung cancer.

The gene calls are TRBV6-2 or TRBV6-3 and TRBJ2-1; unclear D gene. Germline lookup yields CDR1 MNHEY and CDR2 SVGEGT. CDR3 length: 14 amino acids. The V end lost 5 bases, the J end lost 3 bases, and 11 bases lay between the germline ends. The CDR3 DNA reads TGTGCCAGCAGTCCGACACCGCACTACAATGAGCAGTTCTTC. The encoded protein is CASSPTPHYNEQFF.

About this clonotype itself: The junction does not match germline at one end; this may be a read error. The genes are TRBV29-1 and TRBJ1-2; D possibly corresponds to TRBD1 (5 bases). The CDR3 covers 12 residues. Germline assignment: CDR1 SQVTM and CDR2 ANQGSEA. CDR3 sequence: CSVRQSNYGYTF. The CDR3 DNA is TGCAGCGTCAGACAGTCTAACTATGGCTACACTTTC. Filled out from reference TRBV29-1 and TRBJ1-2, the complete variable domain reads SAVISQKPSRDICQRGTSLTIQCQVDSQVTMMFWYRQQPGQSLTLIATANQGSEATYESGFVIDKFPISRPNLTFSTLTVSNMSPEDSSIYLCSVRQSNYGYTFGSGTRLTVV.

This clonotype occurred a few times. A junction boundary mismatches the germline segment, possibly from a read error. The chain has TRBV10-3 and TRBJ2-7; 7 nucleotides agree with TRBD2. Germline V gene sequence: CDR1 ENHRY, CDR2 SYGVKD. The CDR3 runs to 13 residues. The CDR3 region is CANSQGPGREQYF. The CDR3 coding sequence is TGTGCCAACAGTCAGGGTCCGGGGAGGGAGCAGTATTTC.

The J gene is TRBJ1-1, the V gene TRBV2, with D unclear. There are 13 residues in the CDR3. CDR1 is SNHLY, CDR2 FYNNEI, per germline. V dropped 2 bases and J dropped 1 base, with 5 bases sitting between them. The CDR3: CASSEWRNTEAFF. The CDR3, as DNA: TGTGCCAGCAGTGAATGGAGGAACACTGAAGCTTTCTTT.

About this clonotype: This clone may be a read error of a much larger clone one base away. V usage is TRBV6-2 or TRBV6-3 and J usage is TRBJ2-4; either TRBD1 or TRBD2 may supply D (5 bases each). The V and J ends lost 2 bases and 5 bases respectively, with 19 bases between them. CDR1 and CDR2 from the germline V gene are MNHEY and SVGEGT. The CDR3 is 17 residues long. The CDR3 DNA reads TGTGCCAGCAGTTACCGCGGAAGAACGGGGCCCCAAAACATTCAGTACTTC. Amino acid sequence: CASSYRGRTGPQNIQYF.

Turning to this clonotype: Compared with germline, one end of the junction differs, possibly owing to a read error. The CDR3 reads CVSSFWGPGTVVNSPLHF. The CDR3 bases are TGTGTCAGCAGTTTTTGGGGTCCCGGGACAGTGGTTAATTCACCCCTCCACTTT. The gene calls are TRBV12-3 or TRBV12-4 and TRBJ1-6; 7 bases match TRBD1. The CDR3 spans 18 residues.

Of note for this clonotype: The junction does not match germline at one end; this may be a read error. The chain recombines TRBV5-1 with TRBJ2-6, with D possibly called TRBD1 or TRBD2 (5 bases each). CDR1 is SGHRS and CDR2 is YFSETQ in the germline V gene. The CDR3 is 17 residues long. The CDR3 sequence: CASSLPGMGSGASVLTF. The CDR3 DNA follows: TGCGCCAGCAGCTTGCCGGGAATGGGTTCTGGGGCCAGCGTCCTGACTTTC.

This clonotype came up once. This is likely a read error, given that the CDR3 carries no conserved phenylalanine or tryptophan at its end. The chain recombines TRBV11-3 with TRBJ2-3, with a possible D match to TRBD2 (5 bases). The germline CDR1 and CDR2 sequences are SGHNT and YENEEA. This CDR3 is built from 16 residues. In DNA form, the CDR3 reads TGTGCCAGCAGACCGAGGGATGGATCTAGCATAGATACGCAGTATTAT. Translating it yields CASRPRDGSSIDTQYY.

A note on this clonotype: Since a much larger clone is just one base distant, this may be a read error. The chain has TRBV5-4 and TRBJ2-5; D might be TRBD2 (7 bases). Per germline, CDR1 SGHNT and CDR2 YYREEE (reference sequence). The CDR3 length is 13 residues. The DNA for the CDR3 is TGTGCCAGCAGTCGAGCGGGACAAGAGAGCCAGTACTTC. Translated: CASSRAGQESQYF. The full variable domain, in which reference TRBV5-4 and TRBJ2-5 provide the parts outside the CDR3, is ETGVTQSPTHLIKTRGQQVTLRCSSQSGHNTVSWYQQALGQGPQFIFQYYREEENGRGNFPPRFSGLQFPNYSSELNVNALELDDSALYLCASSRAGQESQYFGPGTRLLVL.

Remarks on this clonotype: This could be a read error, since a much larger clone is one nucleotide away. The CDR3 DNA reads as TGTGCCAACAGCCGTGCGTGGGGTAGTAGCACCGGGGAGCTGTTTTTT. Residues: CANSRAWGSSTGELFF. The chain joins TRBV28 to TRBJ2-2; D gene ambiguous. V was cut by 10 bases and J by 4 bases, with 22 bases left in between. The germline gives CDR1 MDHEN, CDR2 SYDVKM. The length of the CDR3 is 16 residues.

As for this clonotype: The junction shows a germline mismatch at one end, possibly a read error. The chain uses TRBV5-6 and TRBJ2-5; no definite D call. The CDR3 consists of 15 residues. CDR1 and CDR2 from the germline V gene are SGHDT and YYEEEE. CDR3 region: CASSSSVWRQETHYF. The CDR3 coding sequence is TGTGCCAGCAGCTCCTCGGTCTGGAGACAAGAGACCCATTACTTC.

In the case of this clonotype: An end of the junction differs from the germline gene, which may be a read error. The genes are TRBV4-1 and TRBJ2-1, with no clear D. Germline CDR1 MGHRA, CDR2 YSYEKL. This CDR3 region has 16 residues. The CDR3 bases are TGCGCCGGCAGCCAAGTGGACCTCCGCTCCTACAATGAGCTGTTCTTC. Translating it yields CAGSQVDLRSYNELFF.

The count of this clonotype is one. A much larger clonotype is one base distant, so this may be a read error. The J gene is TRBJ2-1, the V gene TRBV6-2 or TRBV6-3; 10 positions match TRBD1. The CDR3 totals 13 residues. Germline CDR1 MNHEY, CDR2 SVGEGT. The CDR3 reads CTSTKTGGVEQFF. As DNA, the CDR3 is TGTACCAGCACCAAGACAGGGGGCGTTGAGCAGTTCTTC.

As regards this clonotype: This may arise from a read error, as a much more abundant clone is one base away. The rearrangement joins TRBV7-8 to TRBJ2-3; no clear D. CDR1 and CDR2 (germline): SGHVS, FQNEAQ. The CDR3 runs to 13 residues. V shed 7 bases and J shed 0 bases, with 8 bases lying between them. CDR3 DNA sequence: TGTGCCAGCATCGGGTTTAGCACAGATACGCAGTATTTT. Translating it yields CASIGFSTDTQYF.